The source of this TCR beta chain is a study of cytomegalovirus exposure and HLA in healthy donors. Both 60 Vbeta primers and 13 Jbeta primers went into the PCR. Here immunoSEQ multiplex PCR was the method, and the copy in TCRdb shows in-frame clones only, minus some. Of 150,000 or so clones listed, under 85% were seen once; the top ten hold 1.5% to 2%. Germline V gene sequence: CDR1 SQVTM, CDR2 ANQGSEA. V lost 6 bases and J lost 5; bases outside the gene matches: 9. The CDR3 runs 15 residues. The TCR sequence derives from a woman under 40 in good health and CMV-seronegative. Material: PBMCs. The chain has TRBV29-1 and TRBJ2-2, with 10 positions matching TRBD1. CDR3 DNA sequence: TGCAGCGTCGAAAGGACAGGGGGTGAAACCGGGGAGCTGTTTTTT. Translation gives CSVERTGGETGELFF.